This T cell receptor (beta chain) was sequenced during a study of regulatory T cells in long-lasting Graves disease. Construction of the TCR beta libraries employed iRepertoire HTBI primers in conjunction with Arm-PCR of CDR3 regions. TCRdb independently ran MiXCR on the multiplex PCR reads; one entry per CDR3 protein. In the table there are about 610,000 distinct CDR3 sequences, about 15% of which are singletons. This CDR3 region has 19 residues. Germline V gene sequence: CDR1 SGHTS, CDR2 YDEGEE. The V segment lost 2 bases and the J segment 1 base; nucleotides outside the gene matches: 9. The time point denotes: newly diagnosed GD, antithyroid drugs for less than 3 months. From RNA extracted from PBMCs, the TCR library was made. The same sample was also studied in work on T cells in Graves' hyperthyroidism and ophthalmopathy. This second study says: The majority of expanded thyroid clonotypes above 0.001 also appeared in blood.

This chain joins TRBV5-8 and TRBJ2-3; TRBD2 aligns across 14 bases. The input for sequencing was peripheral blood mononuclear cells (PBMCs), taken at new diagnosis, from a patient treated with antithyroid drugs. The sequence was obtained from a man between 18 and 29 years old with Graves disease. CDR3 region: CASSFAGTSGSRGTDTQYF. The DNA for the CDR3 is TGTGCCAGCAGCTTTGCCGGGACTAGCGGGAGTCGGGGCACAGATACGCAGTATTTT.